This T cell receptor (beta chain) was retrieved from a study of regulatory T cells in long-lasting Graves disease. Study-wide background: Graves' patients with a new diagnosis had received antithyroid drugs under 3 months. Notes on the study in general: There was favoring of TRBV28, TRBJ1-2 and TRBJ2-5 in persistent disease. Clonotypes that were public and shared totalled a few thousand in persistent patients versus around 970 in new patients.

A word on this clonotype: What it recognizes is unknown.

Indicated time point: newly diagnosed GD, antithyroid drugs for less than 3 months. From PBMCs, RNA was extracted and then used to make the TCR library. This CDR3 spans 12 amino acids. Looked up from germline, CDR1 is LNHDA and CDR2 is SQIVND (reference sequence). V shed 10 bases and J 7 bases; nucleotides not matched to a gene: 9. Both iRepertoire HTBI primers and Arm-PCR of CDR3 regions were used to build the TCR beta libraries. MiXCR, applied by TCRdb to the multiplex PCR reads, yields one record per CDR3 protein. The repertoire holds 410,000 or so distinct CDR3 sequences, with under 15% as singletons. The same data also went into a second study, on T cells in Graves' hyperthyroidism and ophthalmopathy. That work states: TCR CDR3 underwent first-round RT-PCR with the HTBI primer set.

The sequence was obtained from a woman aged 25 to 39 with Graves disease. The sequenced sample was peripheral blood mononuclear cells (PBMCs), obtained at new diagnosis, from a patient treated with antithyroid drugs. This chain connects TRBV19 to TRBJ1-1; TRBD1 matches 7 bases. The DNA for the CDR3 is TGTGCCACCCAGACAGGGATTTTTGAAGCTTTCTTT. Its protein product is CATQTGIFEAFF.